Below, 25 T cell receptor beta chains from the same sample are listed, as sequenced in a study of blood T cell repertoires in COVID-19. Sequencing was performed with immunoSEQ multiplex PCR; in TCRdb, only in-frame clones are kept and a portion is missing. The sample contains under 300,000 clones, roughly 80% of which appear only once. Sequenced input: peripheral blood. These receptors were collected from a woman between 18 and 29 years old with acute or convalescent COVID-19.

The chain employs TRBV15 and TRBJ1-3; D perhaps matches TRBD1 (6 bases). With 5 bases removed from V and 3 bases from J, the gap between germline ends came to 14 bases. This CDR3 contains 15 residues. Germline V CDR1 and CDR2: LNHNV, YYDKDF (reference sequence). CDR3 nucleotide sequence: TGTGCCACCAGCTTGGACAGCAACCATGGAAACACCATATATTTT. Amino acids: CATSLDSNHGNTIYF.

The rearrangement uses TRBV19 and TRBJ2-3, with a weak D call TRBD2 (5 bases). The V gene's germline CDR1 is LNHDA and CDR2 SQIVND (reference sequence). This CDR3 region has 15 residues. Trimming stripped 5 bases from V and 5 bases from J, with 17 bases between. The CDR3 here is CASSSTATSGDTQYF. The CDR3 DNA reads TGTGCCAGTAGTTCAACGGCTACTAGTGGAGATACGCAGTATTTT.

This clone has more than one count but fewer than ten. V is TRBV18 and J is TRBJ1-1; 8 nucleotides agree with TRBD1. With 3 bases clipped from V and 6 bases from J, the junction kept 9 bases outside the gene matches. In germline, CDR1 is KGHSH, CDR2 LQKENI. The CDR3 runs 15 residues. The CDR3 spells CASSPARGLYAEAFF. In DNA form, the CDR3 reads TGTGCCAGCTCACCCGCCAGGGGGCTGTACGCTGAAGCTTTCTTT.

This clone has only one observation. V and J are TRBV2 and TRBJ1-2; tentatively, D is TRBD1 (5 bases). With 3 bases removed from V and 3 bases from J, the gap between germline ends came to 14 bases. CDR1 SNHLY and CDR2 FYNNEI come from the germline V gene. The CDR3 length is 15 residues. CDR3 in amino acids: CASSDEVRAYYGYTF. The CDR3 DNA sequence: TGTGCCAGCAGTGACGAGGTCAGGGCTTACTATGGCTACACCTTC.

This rearrangement joins TRBV5-1 to TRBJ2-7, with TRBD2 matching 8 bases. The CDR3 spans 14 residues. V was clipped by 0 bases and J by 6 bases; unmatched bases: 5. Germline V gene sequence: CDR1 SGHRS, CDR2 YFSETQ. The CDR3, as DNA: TGCGCCAGCAGCTTGGAGGGACTAGGGCGCGAGCAGTACTTC. It specifies CASSLEGLGREQYF.

The chain employs TRBV29-1 and TRBJ2-1; the match to TRBD2 covers 9 bases. From germline, CDR1 is SQVTM and CDR2 ANQGSEA. Losses at the gene ends were 6 bases for V and 8 bases for J; bases not matched to a gene: 11. The CDR3 loop spans 14 amino acids. DNA for the CDR3: TGCAGCGTGCCGTCGACTAGCGGTGTCGATGAGCAGTTCTTC. Amino acids: CSVPSTSGVDEQFF.

The count of this clone is one. The chain uses TRBV7-6 and TRBJ2-1; 9 bases match TRBD2. Germline V lookup: CDR1 SGHVS, CDR2 FNYEAQ. Trimming removed 4 bases from V and 3 bases from J; junction bases left unmatched: 13. The CDR3 consists of 18 residues. CDR3 sequence reads: CASSSPYIAGDIYNEQFF. In DNA form, the CDR3 reads TGTGCCAGCAGCTCCCCATATATAGCGGGAGATATCTACAATGAGCAGTTCTTC.

The V and J genes are TRBV19 and TRBJ2-1; TRBD2 matches 11 bases. The CDR3 is made up of 19 amino acids. Trimming removed 4 bases from V and 0 bases from J; junction bases left unmatched: 11. Germline V lookup: CDR1 LNHDA, CDR2 SQIVND (reference sequence). The CDR3 DNA reads as TGTGCCAGTAGTACTTTAGCGGGAGGGCTCCCCCGCTCCTACAATGAGCAGTTCTTC. Amino acids: CASSTLAGGLPRSYNEQFF.

In its sample, this clone was seen a few times. The chain joins TRBV25-1 to TRBJ2-1, with 7 bases lining up with TRBD1. CDR3 size: 14 residues. Germline V gives CDR1 MGHDK, CDR2 SYGVNS. J gave up 7 bases and V 5 bases, and 8 bases lay outside the gene matches. DNA for the CDR3: TGTGCCAGCAGTACCCAGACAGGGTTTAATGAGCAGTTCTTC. Its protein is CASSTQTGFNEQFF.

This clone occurred once. This sequence joins TRBV5-5 and TRBJ2-2; the match to TRBD1 covers 8 bases. J gave up 1 base and V 5 bases, and 4 bases lay outside the gene matches. Germline loops: CDR1 SGHKS, CDR2 YYEKEE (reference sequence). This CDR3 comprises 15 residues. The chain's CDR3 is CASRAGGRNTGELFF. The CDR3 nucleotides are TGTGCCAGCAGGGCAGGGGGCCGGAACACCGGGGAGCTGTTTTTT. The full variable domain, its missing parts supplied by reference TRBV5-5 and TRBJ2-2, is DAGVTQSPTHLIKTRGQQVTLRCSPISGHKSVSWYQQVLGQGPQFIFQYYEKEERGRGNFPDRFSARQFPNYSSELNVNALLLGDSALYLCASRAGGRNTGELFFGEGSRLTVL.

The V call is TRBV14, the J call TRBJ1-6, with 9 bases lining up with TRBD1. This CDR3 region has 15 residues. The V and J ends lost 5 bases and 7 bases, in that order; junction bases with no gene match: 6. Germline CDR1 and CDR2: SGHDN and FVKESK. CDR3 in amino acids: CASSLGQGGNSPLHF. CDR3 coding DNA: TGTGCCAGCAGCTTGGGACAGGGCGGCAATTCACCCCTCCACTTT.

This clone was seen a single time. This chain uses TRBV11-2 with TRBJ2-5, with 10 bases that match TRBD1. Germline V gives CDR1 SGHAT, CDR2 FQNNGV. The V and J ends lost 5 bases and 5 bases, in that order; junction bases with no gene match: 8. The CDR3 runs to 15 residues. The DNA for the CDR3 is TGTGCCAGCAGCCAGGGACAGGGGTTTTGGGAGACCCAGTACTTC. Its protein is CASSQGQGFWETQYF.

The rearrangement joins TRBV6-5 to TRBJ1-3; D is undetermined. CDR1 and CDR2 from the germline V gene are MNHEY and SVGAGI. Trimming cost V 7 bases and J 4 bases, with 14 bases left between them. The CDR3 totals 14 residues. The CDR3 DNA follows: TGTGCCAGCAATTCCATCCCGACAGGAAACACCATATATTTT. It is translated as CASNSIPTGNTIYF.

J is TRBJ2-6 and V is TRBV13, with D possibly matching TRBD2 (7 bases). Trimming took off 0 bases at V and 2 bases at J, with 14 bases between the two ends. The CDR3 has 18 amino acids. Looked up from germline, CDR1 is PRHDT and CDR2 is FYEKMQ (reference sequence). The CDR3 loop reads CASSLGLWGGAGANVLTF. Written as DNA, the CDR3 is TGTGCCAGCAGCTTAGGCCTTTGGGGGGGCGCTGGGGCCAACGTCCTGACTTTC.

The V and J genes are TRBV6-6 and TRBJ1-6; the match to TRBD1 covers 7 bases. V shed 6 bases and J 0 bases; nucleotides not matched to a gene: 17. CDR3 size: 20 residues. Germline V gene data show CDR1 as MNHNY and CDR2 as SVGAGI (reference sequence). The CDR3 loop reads CASSHGTAKPSSSYNSPLHF. Here the CDR3 DNA reads TGTGCCAGCAGCCACGGGACAGCAAAACCCTCGAGCTCCTATAATTCACCCCTCCACTTT.

The chain couples TRBV9 to TRBJ1-2; D is possibly TRBD1 (5 bases). Germline lookup yields CDR1 SGDLS and CDR2 YYNGEE. V dropped 1 base and J dropped 4 bases, with 14 bases sitting between them. This CDR3 comprises 15 residues. CDR3 protein: CASSVIGVATYGYTF. In DNA, the CDR3 is TGTGCCAGCAGCGTAATAGGGGTCGCAACCTATGGCTACACCTTC. The full variable domain, its missing parts supplied by reference TRBV9 and TRBJ1-2, is DSGVTQTPKHLITATGQRVTLRCSPRSGDLSVYWYQQSLDQGLQFLIQYYNGEERAKGNILERFSAQQFPDLHSELNLSSLELGDSALYFCASSVIGVATYGYTFGSGTRLTVV.

V usage is TRBV15 and J usage is TRBJ1-2; D unresolved. Germline CDR1 is LNHNV and CDR2 is YYDKDF (reference sequence). The germline V and J ends were trimmed by 8 bases and 4 bases, with 8 bases remaining between them. The CDR3 length is 11 residues. CDR3: CATASGYGYTF. The CDR3 region has the DNA TGTGCCACCGCCAGCGGCTATGGCTACACCTTC.

This clone was counted a few times. DNA of the CDR3: TGTGCCAGCAGCCCGGGGGACCGTAACTATGGCTACACCTTC. Encoded protein: CASSPGDRNYGYTF. The J gene is TRBJ1-2, the V gene TRBV7-2; D might be TRBD1 (5 bases). Trimming removed 5 bases from V and 1 base from J, with 11 bases in between. The germline V gene encodes CDR1 SGHTA and CDR2 FQGNSA. This CDR3 has 14 residues.

The DNA for the CDR3 is TGTGCCAGCAGCTTAGGGTCAGGGCACTACGAGCAGTACTTC. Amino acid sequence: CASSLGSGHYEQYF. This chain connects TRBV11-2 to TRBJ2-7, with D tentatively TRBD1 (5 bases). The CDR3 spans 14 residues. From germline, CDR1 is SGHAT and CDR2 FQNNGV. The V end was cut by 1 base, the J end by 3 bases, with 10 bases between.

This clone came up a few times. V usage is TRBV7-9 and J usage is TRBJ1-1; 12 bases are shared with TRBD1. Germline lookup yields CDR1 SEHNR and CDR2 FQNEAQ (reference sequence). This CDR3 is 18 amino acids long. V shed 5 bases, J shed 6 bases, and the junction held 16 bases outside the gene matches. The CDR3: CASSRPGTGGRSVAEAFF. Written as DNA, the CDR3 is TGTGCCAGCAGCCGACCCGGGACAGGGGGCAGGTCGGTGGCTGAAGCTTTCTTT. Supplemented by reference TRBV7-9 and TRBJ1-1, the full variable domain reads DTGVSQNPRHKITKRGQNVTFRCDPISEHNRLYWYRQTLGQGPEFLTYFQNEAQLEKSRLLSDRFSAERPKGSFSTLEIQRTEQGDSAMYLCASSRPGTGGRSVAEAFFGQGTRLTVV.

The chain is built from TRBV30 and TRBJ1-5, with D unclear. Trimming shortened V by 3 bases and J by 7 bases, and 13 bases separated the two germline ends. The CDR3 totals 13 residues. Germline lookup yields CDR1 GTSNPN and CDR2 SVGIG (reference sequence). As DNA, the CDR3 is TGTGCCTGGAGCGTCACAGAACGACAGCCCCAGCATTTT. It encodes CAWSVTERQPQHF. Drawing the rest from reference TRBV30 and TRBJ1-5, the complete variable domain is SQTIHQWPATLVQPVGSPLSLECTVEGTSNPNLYWYRQAAGRGLQLLFYSVGIGQISSEVPQNLSASRPQDRQFILSSKKLLLSDSGFYLCAWSVTERQPQHFGDGTRLSIL.

V gene TRBV27 combines with J gene TRBJ2-1; a weak D match, TRBD1 (6 bases). The germline gives CDR1 MNHEY, CDR2 SMNVEV (reference sequence). The CDR3 sequence is 13 residues long. V was shortened by 6 bases and J by 5 bases, with 11 bases between the two germline ends. CDR3 DNA: TGTGCCAGCAGACTAGGGGGTAACAATGAGCAGTTCTTC. Its translation is CASRLGGNNEQFF.

The V gene is TRBV6-1, the J gene TRBJ2-1; tentatively, D is TRBD2 (6 bases). CDR3 length: 16 amino acids. V lost 3 bases and J 5 bases, leaving 17 bases between the germline ends. Germline V gene lookup returns CDR1 MNHNS and CDR2 SASEGT. CDR3 protein: CASSDYFGGMNNEQFF. The CDR3 nucleotides read TGTGCCAGCAGTGATTATTTTGGCGGGATGAACAATGAGCAGTTCTTC.

On this clone itself: The junction shows a germline mismatch at one end, possibly a read error. The rearrangement uses TRBV4-3 and TRBJ1-2, with D tentatively TRBD1 (5 bases). The CDR3 runs 12 residues. Germline CDR1 LGHNA, CDR2 YSLEER. CDR3 sequence reads: CASSSIQTVLNF. The CDR3, as DNA: TGCGCCAGCAGCTCTATCCAGACAGTGTTAAACTTC.

Written as DNA, the CDR3 is TGTGCCAGCAGCCCGACTCGTGGCTACACCTTC. Translation gives CASSPTRGYTF. The J gene is TRBJ1-2, the V gene TRBV28; D gene ambiguous. Germline CDR1 MDHEN, CDR2 SYDVKM. CDR3 length equals 11 residues. V lost 6 bases and J lost 7, with 9 bases in between.